This TCR beta chain was recovered during a study of radiation and T cells in renal cell carcinoma. Study context: Nephrectomy followed 15 Gy stereotactic body radiation by 4 weeks.

Clones were read by immunoSEQ multiplex PCR, and TCRdb kept only the in-frame ones, dropping some. Of over 45,000 clones listed, about three quarters are singletons. As for time point: baseline pretreatment blood. The treatment was: 15 Gy SBRT to primary tumor, nephrectomy 4 weeks later. The patient's renal cell carcinoma had clear cell pathology. The TCR comes from a man in his 60s with renal cell carcinoma. Sequencing was performed on blood, taken from a patient whose treatment included radiotherapy and nephrectomy.

This CDR3 reads CAISVAGNYNEQFF. CDR3 nucleotides: TGTGCCATCAGTGTAGCGGGGAACTACAATGAGCAGTTCTTC. The chain joins TRBV10-3 to TRBJ2-1; 8 bases fit TRBD2. This CDR3 spans 14 amino acids. Germline V gene data show CDR1 as ENHRY and CDR2 as SYGVKD. With V trimmed by 4 bases and J by 3 bases, 2 bases remained unmatched.